The present TCR beta chain was sequenced within a study of OX40 agonist ivuxolimab in advanced cancers. Study overall: Partial responses were achieved by three patients: one hepatocellular carcinoma, two cutaneous melanoma. The study's findings and limits: Expanded clones were, on average, more numerous in CD8+ T cells than in CD4+. Normalized T-cell clonal expansion was also low in a subset of nonresponders.

In the case of this clone: Its specificity is unknown.

Blood sampling was done at baseline, cycle 4 day 1, and cycle 7 day 1. Measured with immunoSEQ multiplex PCR; TCRdb has only the in-frame clones, and not every one. The sample comprises 60,000 to 90,000 clones, 80% to 85% of which are singletons, and about 5% rests with the top ten. The sample consisted of CD4+ or CD8+ T cells sorted from blood, taken in a trial of the OX40 agonist ivuxolimab. The TCR was taken from an adult with an advanced solid tumor such as melanoma, head and neck, liver or kidney cancer.

CDR3 coding DNA: TGTGCCAGCAGCACCACCGAAGCGGAGACCCAGTACTTC. This encodes CASSTTEAETQYF. The V and J genes are TRBV5-4 and TRBJ2-5, with D uncertain. From germline, CDR1 is SGHNT and CDR2 YYREEE (reference sequence). V lost 4 bases and J lost 5, with 12 bases in between. The CDR3 covers 13 residues.